A selection of T cell receptor beta chains follows, all from one sample in a study of regulatory T cells. Sequencing used immunoSEQ multiplex PCR; TCRdb keeps in-frame clones, though not all of them. Found here are 10,000 or so clones, around 82% of them singletons; the top ten hold approximately 10%. Sequenced: CD8+ T cells sorted from blood. These receptors were taken from a person between 18 and 30 years old with CD3G deficiency. The CDR3 runs from the conserved cysteine through the conserved F or W. The D gene is left open where the match is weak. The size entry is marked missing in some rows and otherwise reads once, few, many or a size class.

J gene | D gene | V gene | clone size | CDR3 protein | CDR3 DNA
TRBJ2-7 | . | TRBV7-2 | once | CASSHGLGYEQYF | TGTGCCAGCAGCCACGGACTGGGCTACGAGCAGTACTTC
TRBJ2-7 | TRBD1 | TRBV28 | . | CASSSGTGGYEQYF | TGTGCCAGCAGTTCCGGGACAGGGGGCTACGAGCAGTACTTC
TRBJ2-1 | TRBD2 | TRBV28 | . | CASSYSSGSSYNEQFF | TGTGCCAGCAGTTATTCTAGCGGGAGCTCCTACAATGAGCAGTTCTTC
TRBJ2-7 | . | TRBV6-1 | . | CASSDGPYEQYF | TGTGCCAGCAGTGACGGTCCCTACGAGCAGTACTTC
TRBJ2-3 | . | TRBV28 | . | CASSLFGGDTQYF | TGTGCCAGCAGTTTATTCGGAGGGGATACGCAGTATTTT
TRBJ2-7 | TRBD2 | TRBV6-1 | . | CASRTSGGVYEQYF | TGTGCCAGCAGGACCAGCGGGGGGGTCTACGAGCAGTACTTC
TRBJ1-4 | . | TRBV7-9 | . | CASSLSLGTDSNEKLFF | TGTGCCAGCAGCTTATCCTTAGGGACGGACAGTAATGAAAAACTGTTTTTT
TRBJ2-7 | TRBD2 | TRBV5-1 | . | CASSLGLAGGDQQYF | TGCGCCAGCAGCTTGGGTCTAGCGGGAGGGGACCAGCAGTACTTC
TRBJ2-7 | TRBD2 | TRBV5-1 | few | CASSLGLAGVDEQYF | TGCGCCAGCAGCTTGGGGCTAGCGGGAGTTGACGAGCAGTACTTC
TRBJ2-7 | . | TRBV27 | . | CASSLGAGYEQYF | TGTGCCAGCAGTTTAGGGGCAGGCTACGAGCAGTACTTC
TRBJ2-4 | . | TRBV2 | . | CASIGSLLAKNIQYF | TGTGCCAGCATCGGCAGTCTTTTAGCCAAAAACATTCAGTACTTC
TRBJ2-7 | TRBD1 | TRBV6-1 | . | CASSARGLNPQEQYF | TGTGCCAGCAGTGCCAGGGGGCTGAATCCTCAAGAGCAGTACTTC
TRBJ2-7 | TRBD2 | TRBV6-1 | . | CASSELIAGGQGEQYF | TGTGCCAGCAGTGAACTTATAGCGGGAGGTCAGGGGGAGCAGTACTTC
TRBJ1-6 | . | TRBV7-4 | . | CASSLSVGGVNSPLHF | TGTGCCAGCAGCTTGTCGGTTGGGGGTGTGAATTCACCCCTCCACTTT
TRBJ1-2 | . | TRBV6-5 | once | CASSVAGTYYGYTF | TGTGCCAGCAGCGTTGCCGGGACGTACTATGGCTACACCTTC
TRBJ2-2 | TRBD2 | TRBV28 | few | CASSLRAGGPTGELFF | TGTGCCAGCAGTTTACGTGCGGGAGGGCCTACCGGGGAGCTGTTTTTT
TRBJ2-2 | TRBD2 | TRBV28 | . | CASSPSSGRYGELFF | TGTGCCAGCAGCCCGTCTAGCGGGAGGTACGGGGAGCTGTTTTTT
TRBJ2-7 | TRBD2 | TRBV7-9 | . | CASSLSGGVDEQYF | TGTGCCAGCAGCTTAAGCGGGGGGGTTGACGAGCAGTACTTC
TRBJ1-1 | . | TRBV5-3 | once | CARSWGVLNTEAFF | TGTGCCAGAAGCTGGGGGGTCTTGAACACTGAAGCTTTCTTT
TRBJ1-1 | . | TRBV28 | . | CASSPPHRDTEAFF | TGTGCCAGCAGTCCCCCCCACAGGGACACTGAAGCTTTCTTT
TRBJ1-2 | TRBD1 | TRBV28 | once | CASSHTGVNYGYTF | TGTGCCAGCAGTCACACAGGGGTAAACTATGGCTACACCTTC
TRBJ2-3 | . | TRBV27 | . | CASSSASTDTQYF | TGTGCCAGCTCGTCTGCTAGCACAGATACGCAGTATTTT
TRBJ2-7 | TRBD1 | TRBV28 | . | CASRSLSKNRGEQYF | TGTGCCAGCAGGTCCCTCAGCAAAAACAGGGGCGAGCAGTACTTC
TRBJ1-1 | . | TRBV27 | . | CASSLGQNTEAFF | TGTGCCAGCAGTTTGGGGCAGAACACTGAAGCTTTCTTT
TRBJ1-1 | . | TRBV6-1 | . | CASSEAAGASTEAFF | TGTGCCAGCAGTGAAGCCGCGGGGGCGAGTACTGAAGCTTTCTTT
TRBJ1-6 | . | TRBV5-3 | . | CARSYPRDLEERALHF | TGTGCCAGAAGCTACCCCAGGGACCTCGAGGAGAGGGCCCTCCACTTT
TRBJ1-2 | TRBD1 | TRBV6-1 | . | CASSRQGHYGYTF | TGTGCCAGCAGCCGACAGGGGCACTATGGCTACACCTTC
TRBJ2-1 | . | TRBV5-1 | . | CASSLGTGGYNEQFF | TGCGCCAGCAGCTTGGGGACTGGGGGGTACAATGAGCAGTTCTTC
TRBJ2-4 | . | TRBV5-1 | . | CASRSQENIQYF | TGCGCCAGCAGGTCCCAGGAAAACATTCAGTACTTC
TRBJ2-5 | TRBD2 | TRBV12-5 | . | CASGLRRGAETQYF | TGTGCTAGTGGTTTGAGGCGGGGGGCGGAGACCCAGTACTTC
TRBJ2-1 | . | TRBV6-1 | . | CASSDGHGIPHNEQFF | TGTGCCAGCAGTGATGGACACGGGATCCCCCACAATGAGCAGTTCTTC
TRBJ2-3 | TRBD1 | TRBV5-1 | . | CASSEGQVYPGSDTQYF | TGCGCCAGCAGCGAAGGACAGGTATATCCTGGATCAGATACGCAGTATTTT
TRBJ2-5 | . | TRBV7-9 | . | CASSLAGVVETQYF | TGTGCCAGCAGCTTAGCGGGAGTGGTGGAGACCCAGTACTTC
TRBJ2-7 | TRBD2 | TRBV28 | . | CASSSRTSGAYEQYF | TGTGCCAGCAGTAGTCGGACTAGCGGAGCTTACGAGCAGTACTTC
TRBJ2-7 | TRBD2 | TRBV7-6 | . | CASSLGGTYEQYF | TGTGCCAGCAGCCTGGGGGGGACCTACGAGCAGTACTTC
TRBJ1-1 | TRBD1 | TRBV6-1 | . | CASSLTGERAFF | TGTGCCAGCAGCCTTACAGGGGAGAGAGCTTTCTTT
TRBJ2-7 | TRBD1 | TRBV7-9 | . | CASSWGQGVGEQYF | TGTGCCAGCAGCTGGGGACAGGGGGTGGGCGAGCAGTACTTC
TRBJ2-7 | . | TRBV6-1 | . | CASRLRETGYEQYF | TGTGCCAGCAGATTACGGGAGACGGGGTACGAGCAGTACTTC
TRBJ2-1 | . | TRBV7-9 | . | CASSLEGNEQFF | TGTGCCAGCAGCTTAGAGGGTAATGAGCAGTTCTTC
TRBJ2-1 | TRBD2 | TRBV5-1 | . | CASSHGTSGRNEQFF | TGCGCCAGCAGCCACGGGACTAGCGGGAGGAATGAGCAGTTCTTC
TRBJ2-1 | TRBD1 | TRBV28 | . | CASSKNRGEGNEQFF | TGTGCCAGCAGTAAGAACAGGGGGGAAGGCAATGAGCAGTTCTTC
TRBJ2-2 | . | TRBV7-9 | . | CASSLGAGELFF | TGTGCCAGCAGCTTGGGGGCCGGGGAGCTGTTTTTT
TRBJ2-2 | . | TRBV10-3 | . | CAISESWGRELFF | TGTGCCATCAGTGAGTCGTGGGGCCGGGAGCTGTTTTTT
TRBJ2-7 | TRBD1 | TRBV6-1 | . | CAVRETGGDEQYF | TGTGCCGTCCGGGAGACAGGGGGCGACGAGCAGTACTTC
TRBJ1-1 | . | TRBV6-1 | . | CASNQLGTEAFF | TGTGCCAGCAACCAACTGGGGACTGAAGCTTTCTTT
TRBJ2-6 | . | TRBV6-6 | . | CASLVAAGANVLTF | TGTGCCAGTCTGGTCGCGGCGGGGGCCAACGTCCTGACTTTC
TRBJ2-2 | . | TRBV5-1 | . | CASRPDSPTGELFF | TGCGCCAGCCGCCCCGACAGCCCCACCGGGGAGCTGTTTTTT
TRBJ1-5 | TRBD1 | TRBV28 | once | CASSQGAGQPQHF | TGTGCCAGCAGCCAGGGGGCGGGTCAGCCCCAGCATTTT
TRBJ2-1 | . | TRBV7-9 | . | CAGGTEFEQFF | TGTGCCGGGGGGACAGAATTTGAGCAGTTCTTC
TRBJ2-7 | . | TRBV27 | . | CASSPGTRRSEQYF | TGTGCCAGCAGCCCCGGGACACGGCGGTCTGAGCAGTACTTC
TRBJ2-7 | . | TRBV11-2 | . | CASSFLSDIREQYF | TGTGCCAGCAGCTTTTTAAGTGACATCCGGGAGCAGTACTTC
TRBJ2-5 | . | TRBV7-8 | large | CASSLGARRQETQYF | TGTGCCAGCAGCTTAGGTGCCAGGCGGCAAGAGACCCAGTACTTC
TRBJ2-7 | . | TRBV11-2 | few | CASSLGTAYEQYF | TGTGCCAGCAGCTTAGGGACCGCCTACGAGCAGTACTTC
TRBJ2-7 | . | TRBV10-3 | . | CAIRIPGHEQYF | TGTGCCATCAGAATACCGGGGCACGAGCAGTACTTC
TRBJ2-2 | . | TRBV21-1 | . | CASSKDERGTGELFF | TGTGCCAGCAGCAAAGACGAACGGGGCACCGGGGAGCTGTTTTTT
TRBJ2-7 | TRBD2 | TRBV7-2 | . | CASSISGGAYEQYF | TGTGCCAGCAGCATTAGCGGGGGGGCCTACGAGCAGTACTTC
TRBJ2-7 | . | TRBV28 | . | CASSSPRTGYEQYF | TGTGCCAGCAGTTCCCCCAGGACTGGCTACGAGCAGTACTTC
TRBJ1-1 | . | TRBV19 | . | CASSMDGLGVTEAFF | TGTGCCAGTAGTATGGACGGGCTCGGGGTCACTGAAGCTTTCTTT
TRBJ2-7 | . | TRBV6-1 | . | CASSEGAHEQYF | TGTGCCAGCAGTGAAGGGGCCCACGAGCAGTACTTC
TRBJ1-6 | TRBD1 | TRBV2 | . | CASSDLEDRGRKKHNSPLHF | TGTGCCAGCAGTGACCTTGAGGACAGGGGGAGGAAAAAGCATAATTCACCCCTCCACTTT